The rows below give T cell receptor beta chains drawn from one sample of a study of blood T cell repertoires in COVID-19. This table comes from immunoSEQ multiplex PCR, and its TCRdb copy is limited to in-frame clones, with some not included. The repertoire holds under 300,000 clones, with about 90% as singletons. What was sequenced was PBMCs or T cells enriched from blood (not recorded which). These receptors all stem from a human donor in a cohort exposed to, infected with or recovered from COVID-19 (not recorded which). The donor label of this sample is uncertain. Each CDR3 is given with its conserved first and last residue. D genes are given only for firm matches. Rows may omit the clone size; those that give it use once, few, many or a size class.

abundance,d_gene,v_gene,CDR3aa
NA,TRBD1,TRBV7-2,CASSSGQGAHSPLHF
NA,NA,TRBV19,CASSPTWRQPQHF
NA,NA,TRBV30,CAWGPQLNTGELFF
NA,NA,TRBV3-1/TRBV3-2,CASSPNRVSYEQYF
few,NA,TRBV15,CATSQGSEGYGYTF
NA,NA,TRBV1,CTSVSGGEETQYF
NA,TRBD1,TRBV18,CASSPSSDRETGELFF
NA,NA,TRBV29-1,CSVQGQITEAFF
NA,NA,TRBV19,CASSTRTALLASETQYF
NA,TRBD1,TRBV7-8,CASTLRETGTGVNEQYF
NA,NA,TRBV19,CASRERQEGKPQHF
NA,TRBD2,TRBV12-5,CASGRLAGDSYEQYF
NA,TRBD1,TRBV7-9,CASSLGDRGLRDQPQHF
NA,NA,TRBV27,CASSLTPSASYEQYF
NA,TRBD1,TRBV7-9,CASSVQGATEAFF
few,NA,TRBV15,CATSRDFGGRPYEQYF
NA,NA,TRBV7-9,CASSSAGGLGNTIYF
NA,NA,TRBV18,CASSPGADSGNTIYF
NA,NA,TRBV30,CAWSAQGNTEAFF
NA,TRBD1,TRBV7-8,CANPGQSSNTGELFF
NA,TRBD1,TRBV27,CASSRGQDGTDTQYF
few,TRBD1,TRBV2,CASSPTTGSGQPQHF
NA,NA,TRBV6-2/TRBV6-3,CASSLLVLYGYTF
NA,NA,TRBV7-8,CASSRRSQRNEQFF
once,NA,TRBV5-1,CASSLGLPSTNEKLFF
NA,TRBD1,TRBV3-1/TRBV3-2,CASSQDTGTGDSPLHF
NA,TRBD1,TRBV11-3,CASSQDRGLGNTIYF
NA,NA,TRBV5-5,CASSFDGNSPLHF
NA,NA,TRBV5-3,CARSSFNQPQHF
NA,NA,TRBV7-2,CASSLGPVTDTQYF
NA,TRBD2,TRBV18,CASSPLKPTSGVQETQYF
NA,TRBD2,TRBV30,CAWTGAGISYEQYF
NA,NA,TRBV6-5,CASSLAGKSTGELFF
once,TRBD1,TRBV5-1,CASSWGDRGSYEQYF
NA,TRBD1,TRBV24-1,CATSETGADTQYF
NA,TRBD1,TRBV5-6,CASSLGQGSTDTQYF
NA,NA,TRBV6-5,CASSWGGLGETQYF
NA,TRBD1,TRBV2,CASSEEGQLNHSPLHF
NA,NA,TRBV5-4,CASSLADTGELFF
NA,TRBD1,TRBV18,CASSPDRVGSPLHF
once,NA,TRBV24-1,CATSEQGSNQPQHF
NA,NA,TRBV24-1,CATSDGRTLNSGYTF
NA,NA,TRBV6-1,CASSAAGGGGTNYGYTF
NA,TRBD1,TRBV5-1,CASSPGQGARYTEAFF
NA,TRBD1,TRBV5-4,CASSLDRGAGNTIYF
NA,NA,TRBV5-4,CASSLPGQGPNTGELFF